This T cell receptor (beta chain) was sequenced during a study of blood T cell repertoires in COVID-19. Study background: The United States, Italy and Spain were the sources of the acute and convalescent COVID-19 samples. PBMCs, B-cell-depleted T cells, or T cells provided the cDNA or gDNA that made up the material.

Per the study methods: The assay estimated nucleated cells by amplifying reference gene primers. The protocol was immunoSEQ multiplex PCR, while the TCRdb copy is restricted to in-frame clones and leaves out a portion. For V, J and clone size, that table is used; D and trimming come from the DNA. The sample has fewer than 200,000 clones; around 85% are singletons. The V gene's germline CDR1 is LGHDT and CDR2 YNNKEL (reference sequence). The CDR3 is 13 residues long. V was cut by 0 bases and J by 4 bases, with 6 bases left in between. Note on this clone: The sample carries other DNA sequences with the same CDR3.

The sequence was collected from a man in his fifties with active or convalescent COVID-19. The sample was peripheral blood. This sequence joins TRBV3-1 (or the pseudogene TRBV3-2) and TRBJ1-2; D uncertain. The CDR3 protein is CASSQEGSYGYTF. The CDR3 DNA follows: TGTGCCAGCAGCCAAGAGGGGAGCTATGGCTACACCTTC.